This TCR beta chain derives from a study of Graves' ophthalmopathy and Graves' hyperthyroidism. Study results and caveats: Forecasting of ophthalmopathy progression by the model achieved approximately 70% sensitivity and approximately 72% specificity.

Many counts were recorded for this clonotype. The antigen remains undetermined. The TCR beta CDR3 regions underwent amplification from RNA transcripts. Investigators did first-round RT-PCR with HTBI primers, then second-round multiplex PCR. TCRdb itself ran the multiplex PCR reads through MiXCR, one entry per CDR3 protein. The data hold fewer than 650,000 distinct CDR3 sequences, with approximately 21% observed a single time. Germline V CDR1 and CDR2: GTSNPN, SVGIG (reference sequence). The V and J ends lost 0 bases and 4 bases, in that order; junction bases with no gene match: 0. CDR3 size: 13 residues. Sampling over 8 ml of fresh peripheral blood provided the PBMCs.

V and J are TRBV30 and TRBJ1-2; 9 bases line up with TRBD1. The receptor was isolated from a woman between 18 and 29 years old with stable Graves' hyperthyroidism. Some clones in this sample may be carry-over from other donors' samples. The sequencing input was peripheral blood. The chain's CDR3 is CAWSVQGAYGYTF. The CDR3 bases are TGTGCCTGGAGTGTACAGGGGGCCTATGGCTACACCTTC.